The 8 T cell receptor beta chains below all came from one sample that was sequenced in a study of shared clonotypes between healthy human individuals. Profiled with immunoSEQ multiplex PCR; TCRdb holds only in-frame clones, not every one. The sample consists of over a million clones, about 76% of them appearing once. The source material was memory CD4+ T cells sorted from blood. Specified subset: CD45RA-negative fraction. The receptors come from a man younger than 35 in good health.

As to this clone: Other nucleotide sequences from this sample produce the same CDR3. The chain is built from TRBV30 and TRBJ1-3, with D hard to call. V lost 0 bases and J lost 0, with 6 bases in between. The CDR3 has 14 amino acids. Germline assignment: CDR1 GTSNPN and CDR2 SVGIG (reference sequence). CDR3 protein: CAWSVGSSGNTIYF. Here the CDR3 DNA reads TGTGCCTGGAGTGTAGGGTCCTCTGGAAACACCATATATTTT.

Points on this clone: Other DNA sequences in the sample encode the same CDR3. The chain couples TRBV28 to TRBJ1-3; D gene uncertain. Trimming shortened V by 6 bases and J by 2 bases, and 8 bases separated the two germline ends. Germline V CDR1 and CDR2: MDHEN, SYDVKM. The CDR3 totals 13 residues. Written as DNA, the CDR3 is TGTGCCAGCAGCGGACCTACTGGAAACACCATATATTTT. Protein sequence: CASSGPTGNTIYF.

This clone was recorded only once. Other DNA sequences in this sample translate to the same CDR3. The chain couples TRBV18 to TRBJ1-1, with 7 bases that match TRBD1. Germline values: CDR1 KGHSH, CDR2 LQKENI. With V trimmed by 3 bases and J by 2 bases, 3 bases remained unmatched. The CDR3 loop spans 14 amino acids. The chain's CDR3 is CASSPNRGNTEAFF. In nucleotides, the CDR3 is TGTGCCAGCTCACCTAACAGGGGAAACACTGAAGCTTTCTTT. Complete variable domain (other parts from reference TRBV18 and TRBJ1-1): NAGVMQNPRHLVRRRGQEARLRCSPMKGHSHVYWYRQLPEEGLKFMVYLQKENIIDESGMPKERFSAEFPKEGPSILRIQQVVRGDSAAYFCASSPNRGNTEAFFGQGTRLTVV.

Regarding this clone: Other DNA variants within this sample encode the same CDR3. The V call is TRBV5-1, the J call TRBJ2-7, with D maybe TRBD2 (6 bases). This CDR3 has 14 residues. CDR1 and CDR2 (germline): SGHRS, YFSETQ. V dropped 3 bases and J dropped 0 bases, with 10 bases sitting between them. CDR3 sequence: CASSSGLRSYEQYF. The DNA of the CDR3 is TGCGCCAGCAGCTCGGGACTTCGCTCCTACGAGCAGTACTTC.

The J gene is TRBJ1-1, the V gene TRBV30, with TRBD1 matching over 7 bases. V dropped 5 bases and J dropped 4; count of bases not matched to a gene: 7. The CDR3 totals 13 residues. The germline CDR1 and CDR2 sequences are GTSNPN and SVGIG (reference sequence). In nucleotides, the CDR3 is TGTGCCTGGGGGAACCCAGGGGGCACTGAAGCTTTCTTT. Amino acid sequence: CAWGNPGGTEAFF.

A single count supports this clone. The rearrangement links TRBV19 to TRBJ2-3; D is possibly TRBD2 (6 bases). From germline, CDR1 is LNHDA and CDR2 SQIVND (reference sequence). This CDR3 region has 14 residues. V gave up 6 bases and J gave up 0 bases, with 10 bases separating them. The CDR3 DNA sequence: TGTGCCAGTAGGCGGGGAGCGAGCACAGATACGCAGTATTTT. Protein sequence: CASRRGASTDTQYF. Together with reference TRBV19 and TRBJ2-3, the CDR3 gives the full variable domain: DGGITQSPKYLFRKEGQNVTLSCEQNLNHDAMYWYRQDPGQGLRLIYYSQIVNDFQKGDIAEGYSVSREKKESFPLTVTSAQKNPTAFYLCASRRGASTDTQYFGPGTRLTVL.

This chain joins TRBV10-3 and TRBJ2-2; D possibly matches TRBD1 or TRBD2 (6 bases each). V lost 4 bases to trimming and J lost 5 bases, with 14 bases between them. The CDR3 covers 15 residues. CDR1 and CDR2 from the germline V gene are ENHRY and SYGVKD. CDR3: CAISGRGGLTGELFF. In nucleotides, the CDR3 is TGTGCCATCAGTGGACGTGGGGGGCTGACCGGGGAGCTGTTTTTT.

This sequence joins TRBV15 and TRBJ2-7; D is possibly TRBD1 (5 bases). This CDR3 has 16 amino acids. V was shortened by 0 bases and J by 6 bases, with 18 bases between the two germline ends. Germline V lookup: CDR1 LNHNV, CDR2 YYDKDF (reference sequence). The CDR3 reads CATSRELLWTTTEQYF. The CDR3 bases are TGTGCCACCAGCAGAGAATTGTTGTGGACAACCACCGAGCAGTACTTC.